This is a list of T cell receptor beta chains from one sample in a study of cytomegalovirus exposure and HLA in healthy donors. Some clones are missing from TCRdb's copy, which holds only in-frame ones; the method was immunoSEQ multiplex PCR. The data hold roughly 97,000 clones, with roughly 80% observed a single time. The sequenced material came from PBMCs. The receptors originated from a woman aged 40 to 55 in good health and CMV-seronegative. Each CDR3 is given with its conserved first and last residue. Each record gives: CDR3 DNA, CDR3 protein, V gene, D gene, clone size, J gene, CDR3 length. D genes are given only for firm matches. The listing skips clone size in some rows; elsewhere it reads once, few, many or a size class.

CDR3 DNA: TGTGCCAGTAGTATAGGGGGGCTAGCGGCGAGCTCCTACGAGCAGTACTTC
CDR3 protein: CASSIGGLAASSYEQYF
V gene: TRBV19
D gene: .
clone size: .
J gene: TRBJ2-7
CDR3 length: 17

CDR3 DNA: TGCGCCAGCAGCTTCTCGGGTATTGGCGGGGGGAAGACGCAGTATTTT
CDR3 protein: CASSFSGIGGGKTQYF
V gene: TRBV5-1
D gene: TRBD2
clone size: .
J gene: TRBJ2-3
CDR3 length: 16

CDR3 DNA: TGTGCCAGTAGTCCCGACTTCTCTGGGGCCAACGTCCTGACTTTC
CDR3 protein: CASSPDFSGANVLTF
V gene: TRBV19
D gene: .
clone size: .
J gene: TRBJ2-6
CDR3 length: 15

CDR3 DNA: TGTGCCAGCAGCAAAGAAAGACAGGGGACTAGCGGTCACTCTGGGGCCAACGTCCTGACTTTC
CDR3 protein: CASSKERQGTSGHSGANVLTF
V gene: TRBV21-1
D gene: .
clone size: .
J gene: TRBJ2-6
CDR3 length: 21

CDR3 DNA: TGTGCCAGCAGCTATGACAGGGGGAGTTCACCCCTCCACTTT
CDR3 protein: CASSYDRGSSPLHF
V gene: TRBV7-8
D gene: TRBD1
clone size: .
J gene: TRBJ1-6
CDR3 length: 14

CDR3 DNA: TGTGCCATCAGCACCGGGACAGGGGGCTTAGAGACCCAGTACTTC
CDR3 protein: CAISTGTGGLETQYF
V gene: TRBV10-3
D gene: TRBD1
clone size: .
J gene: TRBJ2-5
CDR3 length: 15

CDR3 DNA: TGTGCCAGCAGTTTATATTCTGGCGGGCTGACAGATACGCAGTATTTT
CDR3 protein: CASSLYSGGLTDTQYF
V gene: TRBV27
D gene: .
clone size: .
J gene: TRBJ2-3
CDR3 length: 16

CDR3 DNA: TGTGCCAGCAGCTCTAGCGGAGGGGGGAACACCGGGGAGCTGTTTTTT
CDR3 protein: CASSSSGGGNTGELFF
V gene: TRBV7-3
D gene: .
clone size: few
J gene: TRBJ2-2
CDR3 length: 16

CDR3 DNA: TGTGCCAGTAGTAAGTCCGGGACTAGCGGCTCCTACGAGCAGTACTTC
CDR3 protein: CASSKSGTSGSYEQYF
V gene: TRBV19
D gene: TRBD2
clone size: .
J gene: TRBJ2-7
CDR3 length: 16

CDR3 DNA: TGTGCCAGCAGCTCCTCGGACAGGGGAGGTGAAAAACTGTTTTTT
CDR3 protein: CASSSSDRGGEKLFF
V gene: TRBV7-3
D gene: TRBD1
clone size: .
J gene: TRBJ1-4
CDR3 length: 15

CDR3 DNA: TGTGCCAGCAGTTCGTACCGGGCTGAGGGTTACATTCAGTACTTC
CDR3 protein: CASSSYRAEGYIQYF
V gene: TRBV6-5
D gene: .
clone size: .
J gene: TRBJ2-4
CDR3 length: 15

CDR3 DNA: TGTGCCAGCAGTTACGCAGGGACAGCTCAAGAGACCCAGTACTTC
CDR3 protein: CASSYAGTAQETQYF
V gene: TRBV7-2
D gene: TRBD1
clone size: .
J gene: TRBJ2-5
CDR3 length: 15

CDR3 DNA: TGTGCCAGCAGTGAACCTCCTGCGGGAGGCCGAAACACCGGGGAGCTGTTTTTT
CDR3 protein: CASSEPPAGGRNTGELFF
V gene: TRBV2
D gene: TRBD2
clone size: .
J gene: TRBJ2-2
CDR3 length: 18

CDR3 DNA: TGTGCCAGCAGTTATCAGGGGGCATATAATTCACCCCTCCACTTT
CDR3 protein: CASSYQGAYNSPLHF
V gene: TRBV27
D gene: TRBD1
clone size: .
J gene: TRBJ1-6
CDR3 length: 15

CDR3 DNA: TGTGCCAGCAGCCATACAGGGGGCCAAGAGACCCAGTACTTC
CDR3 protein: CASSHTGGQETQYF
V gene: TRBV7-3
D gene: TRBD1
clone size: .
J gene: TRBJ2-5
CDR3 length: 14

CDR3 DNA: TGTGCCAGCAGCCCGACAGGCTATGGCTACACCTTC
CDR3 protein: CASSPTGYGYTF
V gene: TRBV7-9
D gene: .
clone size: .
J gene: TRBJ1-2
CDR3 length: 12

CDR3 DNA: TGTGCCAGCAGCCTTAACCACGGGACAGGGTACTTC
CDR3 protein: CASSLNHGTGYF
V gene: TRBV7-2
D gene: TRBD1
clone size: .
J gene: TRBJ2-7
CDR3 length: 12

CDR3 DNA: TGTGCCAGCAGTGAAGGGGGTAGCGGGAGAAGGGTGTTTTTT
CDR3 protein: CASSEGGSGRRVFF
V gene: TRBV6-1
D gene: TRBD2
clone size: .
J gene: TRBJ2-2
CDR3 length: 14

CDR3 DNA: TGTGCCAGCAGCTTGGAACGCCAGATTGTTGAAGCTTTCTTT
CDR3 protein: CASSLERQIVEAFF
V gene: TRBV5-4
D gene: .
clone size: .
J gene: TRBJ1-1
CDR3 length: 14

CDR3 DNA: TGTGCCAGCAGTCCACAGGGGGCTCGAAACGAGCAGTACTTC
CDR3 protein: CASSPQGARNEQYF
V gene: TRBV27
D gene: TRBD1
clone size: .
J gene: TRBJ2-7
CDR3 length: 14

CDR3 DNA: TGTGCCAGCAGCATTACAGGGAACTATGGCTACACCTTC
CDR3 protein: CASSITGNYGYTF
V gene: TRBV28
D gene: .
clone size: .
J gene: TRBJ1-2
CDR3 length: 13

CDR3 DNA: TGTGCCAGTAGTAAGGAAGCGGGGCCCTACGAGCAGTACTTC
CDR3 protein: CASSKEAGPYEQYF
V gene: TRBV19
D gene: TRBD2
clone size: .
J gene: TRBJ2-7
CDR3 length: 14

CDR3 DNA: TGTGCCAGCAGCTCTTCCGGGACTCGCACAGATACGCAGTATTTT
CDR3 protein: CASSSSGTRTDTQYF
V gene: TRBV11-2
D gene: .
clone size: .
J gene: TRBJ2-3
CDR3 length: 15

CDR3 DNA: TGTGCCAGCAGCTATCTAGCGGGAGACTTCGGATACGAGCAGTACTTC
CDR3 protein: CASSYLAGDFGYEQYF
V gene: TRBV7-2
D gene: TRBD2
clone size: .
J gene: TRBJ2-7
CDR3 length: 16

CDR3 DNA: TGTGCCAGCAGTTCATGGACTAGCGGGAGGAAGCAGTTCTTC
CDR3 protein: CASSSWTSGRKQFF
V gene: TRBV27
D gene: TRBD2
clone size: .
J gene: TRBJ2-1
CDR3 length: 14

CDR3 DNA: TGTGCCTGGAGTCCGGGACTAGTATTCCCCTACAATGAGCAGTTCTTC
CDR3 protein: CAWSPGLVFPYNEQFF
V gene: TRBV30
D gene: TRBD2
clone size: .
J gene: TRBJ2-1
CDR3 length: 16

CDR3 DNA: TGTGCCAGCAGTGGAGGACTAGCGGTTTCCTACGAGCAGTACTTC
CDR3 protein: CASSGGLAVSYEQYF
V gene: TRBV6-1
D gene: TRBD2
clone size: .
J gene: TRBJ2-7
CDR3 length: 15

CDR3 DNA: TGTGCCAGCAGCGTGGACAGCAGTTATAGCAATCAGCCCCAGCATTTT
CDR3 protein: CASSVDSSYSNQPQHF
V gene: TRBV28
D gene: .
clone size: .
J gene: TRBJ1-5
CDR3 length: 16

CDR3 DNA: TGTGCCAGCAGCTTACCTTTGGACAGGGGGAACACTGAAGCTTTCTTT
CDR3 protein: CASSLPLDRGNTEAFF
V gene: TRBV7-2
D gene: TRBD1
clone size: .
J gene: TRBJ1-1
CDR3 length: 16

CDR3 DNA: TGTGCCAGCAGTGATAGATTCGGGTACGAGCAGTACTTC
CDR3 protein: CASSDRFGYEQYF
V gene: TRBV2
D gene: .
clone size: once
J gene: TRBJ2-7
CDR3 length: 13

CDR3 DNA: TGTGCCAGTAGTATCAACCAGGGCGGCAATGAGCAGTTCTTC
CDR3 protein: CASSINQGGNEQFF
V gene: TRBV19
D gene: .
clone size: few
J gene: TRBJ2-1
CDR3 length: 14

CDR3 DNA: TGTGCCTATAGCGGGAGCTCCTACAATGAGCAGTTCTTC
CDR3 protein: CAYSGSSYNEQFF
V gene: TRBV30
D gene: TRBD2
clone size: .
J gene: TRBJ2-1
CDR3 length: 13

CDR3 DNA: TGTGCCAGCAGCCACGGGAGGGGGAGGGGAAACACCATATATTTT
CDR3 protein: CASSHGRGRGNTIYF
V gene: TRBV7-8
D gene: .
clone size: .
J gene: TRBJ1-3
CDR3 length: 15

CDR3 DNA: TGTGCCAGCAGTCACAGGGGGGATTCCCTATACAATGAGCAGTTCTTC
CDR3 protein: CASSHRGDSLYNEQFF
V gene: TRBV7-8
D gene: TRBD1
clone size: .
J gene: TRBJ2-1
CDR3 length: 16

CDR3 DNA: TGTGCCAGCAGCGCCCCGGGACTAGCGGGATACAATGAGCAGTTCTTC
CDR3 protein: CASSAPGLAGYNEQFF
V gene: TRBV9
D gene: TRBD2
clone size: .
J gene: TRBJ2-1
CDR3 length: 16

CDR3 DNA: TGTGCCAGCAGCCCCGGGACTTCCTACGAGCAGTACTTC
CDR3 protein: CASSPGTSYEQYF
V gene: TRBV7-9
D gene: .
clone size: .
J gene: TRBJ2-7
CDR3 length: 13

CDR3 DNA: TGTGCCAGCAACCCGACAGGGGCCCTCAATCAGCCCCAGCATTTT
CDR3 protein: CASNPTGALNQPQHF
V gene: TRBV27
D gene: TRBD1
clone size: .
J gene: TRBJ1-5
CDR3 length: 15

CDR3 DNA: TGTGCCAGCAAACAGGGGTTAAGGAACACTGAAGCTTTCTTT
CDR3 protein: CASKQGLRNTEAFF
V gene: TRBV27
D gene: TRBD1
clone size: .
J gene: TRBJ1-1
CDR3 length: 14

CDR3 DNA: TGTGCCAGTAGCCCTCAGGCAGCAGGGAAGGGAGAGACCCAGTACTTC
CDR3 protein: CASSPQAAGKGETQYF
V gene: TRBV19
D gene: .
clone size: .
J gene: TRBJ2-5
CDR3 length: 16

CDR3 DNA: TGTGCCAGCAGTTTCCCGGGGACAGTAGAAAACGAGCAGTACTTC
CDR3 protein: CASSFPGTVENEQYF
V gene: TRBV28
D gene: TRBD1
clone size: .
J gene: TRBJ2-7
CDR3 length: 15

CDR3 DNA: TGTGCCAGCAGTGCAAGGGTGTCTAGCGGGAGTTTAAGTAACTCCTACGAGCAGTACTTC
CDR3 protein: CASSARVSSGSLSNSYEQYF
V gene: TRBV4-2
D gene: TRBD2
clone size: few
J gene: TRBJ2-7
CDR3 length: 20

CDR3 DNA: TGTGCCAGCAGTCCTAGCGGAAGCACAGATACGCAGTATTTT
CDR3 protein: CASSPSGSTDTQYF
V gene: TRBV6-5
D gene: TRBD2
clone size: .
J gene: TRBJ2-3
CDR3 length: 14

CDR3 DNA: TGTGCCAGCAGCCCTACAGGGCCCACTGAAGCTTTCTTT
CDR3 protein: CASSPTGPTEAFF
V gene: TRBV5-6
D gene: .
clone size: few
J gene: TRBJ1-1
CDR3 length: 13

CDR3 DNA: TGTGCCAGCAAAGCTGGTGGGCCGAGCTCCTACGAGCAGTACTTC
CDR3 protein: CASKAGGPSSYEQYF
V gene: TRBV28
D gene: .
clone size: .
J gene: TRBJ2-7
CDR3 length: 15

CDR3 DNA: TGTGCCAGCAGCGGGACTACCACTGATACGCAGTATTTT
CDR3 protein: CASSGTTTDTQYF
V gene: TRBV6-5
D gene: TRBD2
clone size: once
J gene: TRBJ2-3
CDR3 length: 13

CDR3 DNA: TGTGCTAGCAGCGACTTTAGCGGGAGTTTATCTGGGGCCAACGTCCTGACTTTC
CDR3 protein: CASSDFSGSLSGANVLTF
V gene: TRBV7-7
D gene: TRBD2
clone size: .
J gene: TRBJ2-6
CDR3 length: 18

CDR3 DNA: TGTGCCAGCAGCTTAGAGCGGGGCCAGCCCCAGCATTTT
CDR3 protein: CASSLERGQPQHF
V gene: TRBV11-2
D gene: .
clone size: .
J gene: TRBJ1-5
CDR3 length: 13

CDR3 DNA: TGTGCCAGCAGCCATCCAGGCGGGACCGAGTACTTC
CDR3 protein: CASSHPGGTEYF
V gene: TRBV11-3
D gene: .
clone size: few
J gene: TRBJ2-5
CDR3 length: 12

CDR3 DNA: TGTGCCAGCTCACGAATGGGGACTAGCGAGAAAGAGACCCAGTACTTC
CDR3 protein: CASSRMGTSEKETQYF
V gene: TRBV18
D gene: TRBD2
clone size: .
J gene: TRBJ2-5
CDR3 length: 16

CDR3 DNA: TGCGCCAGCAGCCAGGCTTACAGGGAAGGCTACGAGCAGTACTTC
CDR3 protein: CASSQAYREGYEQYF
V gene: TRBV4-3
D gene: .
clone size: .
J gene: TRBJ2-7
CDR3 length: 15

CDR3 DNA: TGTGCCAGCATCCCCGGCGGGGCTACCTACGAGCAGTACTTC
CDR3 protein: CASIPGGATYEQYF
V gene: TRBV7-2
D gene: .
clone size: .
J gene: TRBJ2-7
CDR3 length: 14

CDR3 DNA: TGTGCCACCAGCAGAGGTGGAGGGGAAGGCCCCTACCTCTCCTACGAGCAGTACTTC
CDR3 protein: CATSRGGGEGPYLSYEQYF
V gene: TRBV15
D gene: .
clone size: .
J gene: TRBJ2-7
CDR3 length: 19